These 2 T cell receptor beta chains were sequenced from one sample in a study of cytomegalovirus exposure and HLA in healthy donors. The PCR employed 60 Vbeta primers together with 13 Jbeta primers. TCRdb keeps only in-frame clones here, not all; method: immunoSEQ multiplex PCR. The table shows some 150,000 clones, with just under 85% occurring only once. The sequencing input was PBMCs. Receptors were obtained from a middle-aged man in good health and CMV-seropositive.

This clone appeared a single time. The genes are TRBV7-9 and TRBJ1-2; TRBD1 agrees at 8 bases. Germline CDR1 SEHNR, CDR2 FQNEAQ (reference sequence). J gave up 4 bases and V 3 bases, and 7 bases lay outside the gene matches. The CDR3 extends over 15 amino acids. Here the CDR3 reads CASSFGDRTPYGYTF. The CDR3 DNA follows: TGTGCCAGCAGCTTCGGGGACAGGACTCCCTATGGCTACACCTTC. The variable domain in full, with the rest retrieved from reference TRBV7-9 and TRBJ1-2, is DTGVSQNPRHKITKRGQNVTFRCDPISEHNRLYWYRQTLGQGPEFLTYFQNEAQLEKSRLLSDRFSAERPKGSFSTLEIQRTEQGDSAMYLCASSFGDRTPYGYTFGSGTRLTVV.

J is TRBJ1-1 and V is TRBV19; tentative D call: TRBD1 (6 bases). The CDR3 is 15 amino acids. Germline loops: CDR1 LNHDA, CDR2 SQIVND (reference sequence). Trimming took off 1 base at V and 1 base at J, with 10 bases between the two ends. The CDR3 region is CASSIGDRRNTEAFF. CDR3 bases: TGTGCCAGTAGTATAGGAGACAGGAGGAACACTGAAGCTTTCTTT.